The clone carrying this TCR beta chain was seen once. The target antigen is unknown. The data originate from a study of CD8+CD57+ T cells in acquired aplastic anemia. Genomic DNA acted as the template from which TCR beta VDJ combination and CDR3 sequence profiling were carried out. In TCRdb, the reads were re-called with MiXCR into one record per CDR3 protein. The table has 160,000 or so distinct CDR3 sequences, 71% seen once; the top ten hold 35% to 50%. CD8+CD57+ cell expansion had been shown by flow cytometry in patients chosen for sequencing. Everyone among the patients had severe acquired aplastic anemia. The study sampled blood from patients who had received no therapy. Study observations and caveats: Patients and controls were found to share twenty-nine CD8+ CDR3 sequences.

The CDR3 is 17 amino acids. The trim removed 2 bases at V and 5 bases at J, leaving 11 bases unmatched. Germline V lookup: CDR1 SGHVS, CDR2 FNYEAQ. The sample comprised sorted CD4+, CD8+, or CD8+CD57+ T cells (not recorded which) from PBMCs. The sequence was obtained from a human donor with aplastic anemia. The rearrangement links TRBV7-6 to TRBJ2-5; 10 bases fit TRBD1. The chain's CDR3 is CASSLSGDRGPLETQYF. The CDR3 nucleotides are TGTGCCAGCAGCTTATCGGGGGACAGGGGTCCGTTGGAGACCCAGTACTTC.